The 13 T cell receptor beta chains presented below share a single source sample, sequenced in a study of cytomegalovirus exposure and HLA in healthy donors. Here immunoSEQ multiplex PCR was the method, and the copy in TCRdb shows in-frame clones only, minus some. Of 200,000 to 250,000 clones in the sample, over 80% were seen once. The sequenced material came from PBMCs. The origin of the receptors is a woman between 18 and 29 years old in good health and CMV-seronegative.

V and J are TRBV27 and TRBJ2-7; 10 nucleotides agree with TRBD1. J was trimmed by 0 bases and V by 7 bases; bases with no gene match: 9. Germline V gene data show CDR1 as MNHEY and CDR2 as SMNVEV (reference sequence). This CDR3 region has 16 residues. CDR3: CASTPRQGASSYEQYF. The DNA of the CDR3 is TGTGCCAGCACCCCCAGACAGGGGGCAAGCTCCTACGAGCAGTACTTC.

The chain has TRBV29-1 and TRBJ2-6; D gene uncertain. CDR1 and CDR2 (germline): SQVTM, ANQGSEA. V lost 4 bases and J 0 bases, leaving 7 bases between the germline ends. The CDR3 runs to 14 residues. CDR3 nucleotide sequence: TGCAGCGTTGTCCTGAGCTCTGGGGCCAACGTCCTGACTTTC. It specifies CSVVLSSGANVLTF.

In this sample, this clone turned up once. This chain uses TRBV11-2 with TRBJ1-4, with D perhaps matching TRBD1 (6 bases). CDR3 size: 17 residues. In germline, CDR1 is SGHAT, CDR2 FQNNGV. V lost 1 base and J 8 bases, leaving 20 bases between the germline ends. In DNA, the CDR3 is TGTGCCAGCAGCTTAGGCCCCAGGGGACCCCAAGACGAAAAACTGTTTTTT. It encodes CASSLGPRGPQDEKLFF.

This chain joins TRBV30 and TRBJ2-7; possibly TRBD1 for D (5 bases). The CDR3 loop spans 13 amino acids. Germline V CDR1 and CDR2: GTSNPN, SVGIG (reference sequence). Trimming took 1 base from V and 3 from J, leaving 10 bases between them. CDR3 amino acids: CAWSARVGYEQYF. The CDR3 region has the DNA TGTGCCTGGAGTGCCAGGGTGGGCTACGAGCAGTACTTC.

The chain joins TRBV28 to TRBJ1-5; 7 bases match TRBD1. The germline gives CDR1 MDHEN, CDR2 SYDVKM. Germline trimming cut 3 bases from V and 0 bases from J; bases unmatched to any gene: 5. The CDR3 extends over 16 amino acids. In DNA form, the CDR3 reads TGTGCCAGCAGTTTGACAGGGCTATCTAGCAATCAGCCCCAGCATTTT. Its protein product is CASSLTGLSSNQPQHF.

The rearrangement joins TRBV5-1 to TRBJ2-1, with D hard to call. The CDR3 spans 12 residues. V gave up 2 bases and J gave up 6 bases, with 6 bases separating them. Germline values: CDR1 SGHRS, CDR2 YFSETQ. The CDR3 here is CASSFSPNEQFF. CDR3 bases: TGCGCCAGCAGCTTTAGCCCCAATGAGCAGTTCTTC.

The rearrangement joins TRBV28 to TRBJ2-1, with 8 bases lining up with TRBD1. With 5 bases clipped from V and 7 bases from J, the junction kept 16 bases outside the gene matches. This CDR3 region has 17 residues. Germline CDR1 MDHEN, CDR2 SYDVKM. The CDR3 nucleotides read TGTGCCAGCAGTCCGGGGACAGGTCTCCCCTCCTGGAATGAGCAGTTCTTC. Protein sequence: CASSPGTGLPSWNEQFF.

This sequence joins TRBV30 and TRBJ1-4, with 7 nucleotides matching TRBD1. The CDR3 consists of 13 residues. V shed 1 base and J 7 bases; nucleotides not matched to a gene: 3. CDR1 is GTSNPN and CDR2 is SVGIG in the germline V gene (reference sequence). CDR3 in amino acids: CAWSGQGSEKLFF. The CDR3 bases are TGTGCCTGGAGTGGACAGGGTAGTGAAAAACTGTTTTTT. The full variable domain, its missing parts supplied by reference TRBV30 and TRBJ1-4, is SQTIHQWPATLVQPVGSPLSLECTVEGTSNPNLYWYRQAAGRGLQLLFYSVGIGQISSEVPQNLSASRPQDRQFILSSKKLLLSDSGFYLCAWSGQGSEKLFFGSGTQLSVL.

V and J are TRBV2 and TRBJ2-7; 7 bases are a match to TRBD1. V dropped 7 bases and J dropped 1; count of bases not matched to a gene: 7. Per germline, CDR1 SNHLY and CDR2 FYNNEI. CDR3 length equals 14 residues. DNA for the CDR3: TGTGCCAGCAACTTCCCACAGGGGTCCTACGAGCAGTACTTC. Protein sequence: CASNFPQGSYEQYF.

The V and J genes are TRBV15 and TRBJ1-4; 9 bases fit TRBD1. Germline lookup yields CDR1 LNHNV and CDR2 YYDKDF (reference sequence). The CDR3 runs to 16 residues. The junction had 10 bases not matched to a gene; V was cut back by 3 bases and J by 8 bases. CDR3 sequence reads: CATSSAMGQGSEKLFF. CDR3 bases: TGTGCCACCAGCAGCGCCATGGGACAGGGAAGCGAAAAACTGTTTTTT.

This clone has just one count. The genes are TRBV6-1 and TRBJ1-2; TRBD1 might be the D (5 bases). The germline V and J ends were trimmed by 0 bases and 2 bases, with 28 bases remaining between them. Germline lookup yields CDR1 MNHNS and CDR2 SASEGT. The CDR3 has 21 residues. The CDR3 sequence is CASSEAHPGGPGMPTNYGYTF. The CDR3 nucleotides read TGTGCCAGCAGTGAAGCTCACCCCGGGGGACCAGGGATGCCCACCAACTATGGCTACACCTTC.

The chain recombines TRBV28 with TRBJ1-5; D gene ambiguous. Germline V CDR1 and CDR2: MDHEN, SYDVKM. The CDR3 consists of 12 residues. V was pared by 4 bases and J by 7 bases, with 8 bases between. CDR3 in DNA: TGTGCCAGCAGTTACATCATCCAGCCCCAGCATTTT. This translates into CASSYIIQPQHF.

The gene calls are TRBV7-6 and TRBJ2-2; 7 bases map to TRBD2. Unmatched junction bases numbered 3, after V lost 1 base and J lost 4 bases. The CDR3 runs 15 residues. The germline V gene encodes CDR1 SGHVS and CDR2 FNYEAQ. For the CDR3, the DNA is TGTGCCAGCAGCTTAGTGTTAGCGGGCACCGGGGAGCTGTTTTTT. This sequence encodes CASSLVLAGTGELFF. Full variable domain (remainder filled in from reference TRBV7-6 and TRBJ2-2): GAGVSQSPRYKVTKRGQDVALRCDPISGHVSLYWYRQALGQGPEFLTYFNYEAQQDKSGLPNDRFSAERPEGSISTLTIQRTEQRDSAMYRCASSLVLAGTGELFFGEGSRLTVL.